The 15 T cell receptor beta chains given below trace back to one sample, sequenced in a study of response to subunit inactivated influenza vaccine. A single record per CDR3 protein comes from TCRdb applying MiXCR to the RT-PCR reads. Here the sample spans 150,000 to 200,000 distinct CDR3 sequences, around 12% being singletons. This sample also appeared in a second study, on T cells expressing NK-cell markers. Per that study: TCR beta libraries carry UMIs added by 5'RACE template switching.

The sample here was CD8+ T cells sorted from PBMCs, taken less than 13 days after vaccination. Receptors originate from a man in his forties or fifties who received an inactivated influenza vaccine.

In regard to this clonotype: Germline and junction disagree at one end, which may indicate a read error. The chain combines TRBV5-1 with TRBJ2-1; tentative D call: TRBD1 (5 bases). CDR1 is SGHRS, CDR2 YFSETQ, per germline. The CDR3 spans 15 residues. The CDR3 DNA reads TGCGCCAGCAGCTTGGACAGGAGCTCCTACGATGAGCAGTTCTTC. Protein sequence: CASSLDRSSYDEQFF.

The chain has TRBV5-1 and TRBJ2-1; 12 bases are a match to TRBD1. The germline gives CDR1 SGHRS, CDR2 YFSETQ. V lost 0 bases, J lost 6 bases, and 4 bases stayed unmatched. This CDR3 spans 16 amino acids. The CDR3 DNA sequence: TGCGCCAGCAGCTTGGCCCCGGGACAGGGGGCCAATGAGCAGTTCTTC. It yields the protein CASSLAPGQGANEQFF.

The V and J genes are TRBV7-9 and TRBJ2-5; 11 positions agree with TRBD1. V was pared by 3 bases and J by 5 bases, with 8 bases of the junction left unmatched. Germline CDR1 SEHNR, CDR2 FQNEAQ (reference sequence). The CDR3 contains 16 residues. CDR3 nucleotide sequence: TGTGCCAGCAGCTTCCGGGACAGGGGGACGGGGGAGACCCAGTACTTC. This gives the protein CASSFRDRGTGETQYF.

The rearrangement joins TRBV2 to TRBJ2-7; D unresolved. The germline V gene has CDR1 SNHLY and CDR2 FYNNEI. CDR3 length: 13 amino acids. The V and J ends lost 6 bases and 0 bases respectively, with 9 bases between them. CDR3 sequence (DNA): TGTGCCAGCAGAGGCAGGACCTCCTACGAGCAGTACTTC. Amino acid sequence: CASRGRTSYEQYF.

The table lists this clonotype with a few counts. This chain links TRBV5-6 with TRBJ2-7; 7 bases align to TRBD1. Germline values: CDR1 SGHDT, CDR2 YYEEEE. The CDR3 is made up of 13 amino acids. Unmatched junction bases numbered 4, after V lost 4 bases and J lost 3 bases. CDR3 sequence reads: CASSARTGYEQYF. Here the CDR3 DNA reads TGTGCCAGCAGCGCCCGGACAGGCTACGAGCAGTACTTC.

There are a few counts of this clonotype. The chain carries TRBV9 and TRBJ1-2, with unresolved D. The CDR3 is 12 residues long. The V end was cut by 0 bases, the J end by 7 bases, with 7 bases between. CDR1 SGDLS and CDR2 YYNGEE come from the germline V gene. CDR3 coding DNA: TGTGCCAGCAGCGTAGAAGGGTCTGGCTACACCTTC. It is translated as CASSVEGSGYTF.

The rearrangement uses TRBV4-1 and TRBJ2-7; 7 bases agree with TRBD2. The V and J ends lost 1 base and 0 bases, in that order; junction bases with no gene match: 0. The CDR3 length is 14 residues. Germline V gene lookup returns CDR1 MGHRA and CDR2 YSYEKL. The chain's CDR3 is CASSQGDYSYEQYF. The CDR3 nucleotides are TGCGCCAGCAGCCAAGGGGACTACTCCTACGAGCAGTACTTC.

The CDR3 region is CASRRTGLGYNEQFF. Here the CDR3 DNA reads TGTGCCAGCAGAAGGACAGGGTTGGGCTACAATGAGCAGTTCTTC. The chain couples TRBV2 to TRBJ2-1; 8 positions match TRBD1. The CDR3 has 15 amino acids. Germline CDR1 is SNHLY and CDR2 is FYNNEI. J was trimmed by 3 bases and V by 6 bases; bases with no gene match: 7.

V gene TRBV29-1 combines with J gene TRBJ2-5, with 8 bases lining up with TRBD1. V gave up 2 bases and J gave up 2 bases; unmatched junction bases: 16. Per the germline V gene, CDR1 is SQVTM and CDR2 is ANQGSEA. This CDR3 region has 18 residues. CDR3 sequence: CSVEPRGQAGRPQETQYF. The CDR3 DNA follows: TGCAGCGTTGAACCCAGGGGGCAGGCGGGACGGCCTCAAGAGACCCAGTACTTC.

The sample holds many counts of this clonotype. The chain couples TRBV28 to TRBJ2-6; no clear D gene. The length of the CDR3 is 13 residues. The V end was cut by 10 bases, the J end by 6 bases, with 13 bases between. Germline lookup yields CDR1 MDHEN and CDR2 SYDVKM. The CDR3 loop reads CAIQDPQANVLTF. The CDR3 DNA reads as TGTGCCATTCAGGACCCGCAGGCCAACGTCCTGACTTTC. The whole variable domain, remainder taken from reference TRBV28 and TRBJ2-6, is DVKVTQSSRYLVKRTGEKVFLECVQDMDHENMFWYRQDPGLGLRLIYFSYDVKMKEKGDIPEGYSVSREKKERFSLILESASTNQTSMYLCAIQDPQANVLTFGAGSRLTVL.

This clonotype occurred many times. This chain connects TRBV9 to TRBJ2-2; either TRBD1 or TRBD2 may fit D (6 bases each). The CDR3 is 13 residues long. Germline V gene data show CDR1 as SGDLS and CDR2 as YYNGEE. V gave up 4 bases and J gave up 8 bases, with 12 bases separating them. The CDR3: CASSQQGRGELFF. The CDR3 DNA sequence: TGTGCCAGCAGCCAGCAGGGGAGGGGGGAGCTGTTTTTT. The whole variable domain, remainder taken from reference TRBV9 and TRBJ2-2, is DSGVTQTPKHLITATGQRVTLRCSPRSGDLSVYWYQQSLDQGLQFLIQYYNGEERAKGNILERFSAQQFPDLHSELNLSSLELGDSALYFCASSQQGRGELFFGEGSRLTVL.

This clonotype occurred once. The CDR3 does not close with the conserved phenylalanine or tryptophan, likely indicating a read error. The chain is built from TRBV25-1 and TRBJ2-5; D is unclear. Germline V CDR1 and CDR2: MGHDK, SYGVNS. Deletions cut 4 bases from V and 0 bases from J, with 6 bases between. The CDR3 totals 13 residues. As DNA, the CDR3 is TGTGCCAGCAGTGCCGACAACCAAGAGACCCAGTACCTC. Its protein product is CASSADNQETQYL.

The genes are TRBV5-1 and TRBJ2-7, with 8 bases identical to TRBD2. The CDR3 runs to 16 residues. J gave up 2 bases and V 0 bases, and 7 bases lay outside the gene matches. Germline V gives CDR1 SGHRS, CDR2 YFSETQ. The CDR3 region is CASSLGPGTSTYEQYF. The CDR3 coding sequence is TGCGCCAGCAGCTTGGGCCCCGGGACTAGTACCTACGAGCAGTACTTC.

This clonotype was seen more than once but under ten times. V and J are TRBV10-3 and TRBJ2-2, with D unresolved. V was cut by 7 bases and J by 5 bases, with 5 bases left in between. CDR1 and CDR2 (germline): ENHRY, SYGVKD. This CDR3 has 11 residues. The CDR3 is CAIKGTGELFF. The CDR3 DNA reads TGTGCCATCAAGGGTACCGGGGAGCTGTTTTTT.

Remarks on this clonotype: A clone one base away is much larger, so this may be a read error. The V and J genes are TRBV6-5 and TRBJ2-3; 7 bases match TRBD2. The CDR3 has 15 residues. V was pared by 7 bases and J by 3 bases, with 10 bases of the junction left unmatched. Germline V CDR1 and CDR2: MNHEY, SVGAGI. The CDR3: CASNSLAAETDTQYF. CDR3 DNA sequence: TGTGCCAGCAATTCCCTAGCGGCGGAAACAGATACGCAGTATTTT.